This T cell receptor beta chain was recovered during a study of CD4 T cells in relation to SARS-CoV-2 and coronaviruses. At the level of the study: ViraFEST: roughly 10-day antigen culture of PBMCs, then TCR beta CDR3 sequencing.

The CDR3 is made up of 15 amino acids. Per the germline V gene, CDR1 is SGHDT and CDR2 is YYEEEE. V lost 5 bases and J lost 4; bases outside the gene matches: 9. Generated by immunoSEQ multiplex PCR, the TCRdb table keeps only in-frame clones and is missing some. The profile shows more than 25,000 clones, roughly 71% of them singletons. The study, taken as a whole, reports: Samples before the pandemic and after infection were not matched within any donor.

As regards this clone: Its antigen is unknown.

CD4+ T cells from unexposed donors were obtained before the COVID-19 pandemic (2011-2018). After roughly 9 days of culture, CD4+ T cells were isolated. The sequencing sample was made of CD4+ T cells from PBMCs, cultured in vitro. V usage is TRBV5-6 and J usage is TRBJ2-1; 7 bases are shared with TRBD2. This sequence originates from a human donor in good health. The CDR3 loop reads CASRLGGTTYNEQFF. The DNA for the CDR3 is TGTGCCAGCAGACTTGGGGGGACTACTTACAATGAGCAGTTCTTC.